The present TCR beta chain was sequenced within a study of T cells in Graves' hyperthyroidism and ophthalmopathy. Regarding the study as a whole: The blood repertoire included most of the expanded thyroid clonotypes above 0.001. Model predictions of ophthalmopathy came a median 6.5 months before onset.

Template material for amplifying TCR beta CDR3 regions consisted of RNA transcripts. Researchers ran a first-round RT-PCR on the TCR CDR3 using the HTBI primer set. Using its own MiXCR run on the multiplex PCR reads, TCRdb lists one record per CDR3 protein. In the table there are roughly 500,000 distinct CDR3 sequences, approximately 48% of which are singletons. The sample holds a few counts of this clonotype. Its antigen remains unknown. Trimming stripped 5 bases from V and 3 bases from J, with 15 bases between. The CDR3 has 15 amino acids. Looked up from germline, CDR1 is SEHNR and CDR2 is FQNEAQ (reference sequence).

The chain carries TRBV7-9 and TRBJ2-3; D is uncertain. Sequenced material: peripheral blood or thyroid tissue (not recorded which). The source of this sequence is an adult woman with Graves' disease, either hyperthyroidism or ophthalmopathy (not recorded which). CDR3 region: CASSVPELATDTQYF. Written as DNA, the CDR3 is TGTGCCAGCAGCGTCCCGGAGTTGGCGACAGATACGCAGTATTTT.